This T cell receptor beta chain was profiled in a study of cytomegalovirus exposure and HLA in healthy donors. Germline CDR1 reads SGHVS; CDR2 reads FNYEAQ. V lost 5 bases, J lost 4 bases, and 14 bases lay in between. CDR3 size: 14 residues. Whereas donors were nominally healthy upon sampling, unrecorded immune exposures were probable. Study-wide points: An analysis done earlier found most TCR beta V segments productive about 87% or about 30% of the time.

The PCR had 60 Vbeta and 13 Jbeta primers. TCRdb keeps only in-frame clones here, not all; method: immunoSEQ multiplex PCR. This sample carries 150,000 to 180,000 clones, about 70% of them seen once, and the ten largest clones take approximately 3%. In the case of this clone: Its antigen is currently unknown.

Sequenced input: PBMCs. The receptor was isolated from a man aged 18 to 30 in good health and CMV-seronegative. V usage is TRBV7-6 and J usage is TRBJ1-2, with D perhaps TRBD1 (6 bases). Written as DNA, the CDR3 is TGTGCCAGCAGCCTTAACAGGGAAGGCTATGGCTACACCTTC. This translates into CASSLNREGYGYTF.